The clone carrying this T cell receptor beta chain was counted only a few times. What it binds is not known. V was cut by 5 bases and J by 0 bases, with 7 bases left in between. CDR1 is SGHTA, CDR2 FQGTGA, per germline. CDR3 length equals 13 residues. The sample belongs to a study of response to subunit inactivated influenza vaccine. TCRdb reprocessed the RT-PCR reads via MiXCR and lists one record per CDR3 protein. The data hold 710,000 or so distinct CDR3 sequences, with 15% to 18% observed a single time. Study-wide findings and caveats: Researchers suggested that each seasonal influenza vaccination recruits few new T cells.

The chain recombines TRBV7-3 with TRBJ1-1, with D uncertain. Source: PBMCs from blood, taken about 11 days after vaccination. This receptor was obtained from a middle-aged man who received an inactivated influenza vaccine. For the CDR3, the DNA is TGTGCCAGCAGCAACGCGGTGAACACTGAAGCTTTCTTT. The encoded protein is CASSNAVNTEAFF.